What follows is one T cell receptor beta chain and its context. This clone appeared once. Its target antigen remains unknown. Qualities for individual bases were not recorded, and no much larger clone is one base off. To sequence the TCRbeta CDR3 region, genomic DNA was isolated from the sorted cells. TCRbeta CDR3 regions were sequenced using the immunoSEQ Assay. This immuneACCESS table, as held by TCRdb, lists in-frame sequences with V and J called but not all clones. Of the missing ones, under half trace to an unresolved V gene in checked studies; the others have no known cause. The sample has some 40,000 clones on record, around 93% of them singletons. The ten largest account for about 15% of the sample. The data are from a study of OX40 agonist ivuxolimab in advanced cancers. In terms of the full investigation: Ivuxolimab, which targeted the costimulatory receptor OX40 (CD134), was an agonistic, fully human IgG2 monoclonal antibody. Peripheral TCRbeta sequencing aimed to test whether ivuxolimab altered TCR sequence diversity and caused clonal T-cell expansion. Intravenous ivuxolimab was administered to patients every 2 weeks at six dose levels: 0.01, 0.1, 0.3, 1.5, 3 and 10 mg/kg. The paper covers the monotherapy dose-escalation part of the phase I ivuxolimab trial, which included N ≈ 57 patients. In the dose-escalation cohort, 75% to 85% of patients were male, and the mean age was 60 years with a range of roughly 20 to 80. Prior anti-PD-1, anti-PD-L1 or anti-CTLA-4 therapy was permitted, and 40% of dose-escalation patients had received checkpoint inhibitors. Partial responses occurred in three dose-escalation patients: two with cutaneous melanoma and one with hepatocellular carcinoma. Of the roughly 50 dose-escalation patients, hepatocellular carcinoma was present in some 19, melanoma in approximately 15, renal cell carcinoma in 9 and head and neck cancer in 9. Summary of the overall study and its limitations: After ivuxolimab, more expanded clones were found on average in CD8+ T cells than in CD4+ T cells. In the 0.1-3.0 mg/kg groups, partial responders were among the patients with the lowest normalized peripheral clonal expansion, particularly in CD8+ T cells. Low levels of normalized T-cell clonal expansion were also seen in some patients who did not respond. Antigen specificity was not determined for the clonally expanded peripheral T cells. At doses from 0.1 to 3.0 mg/kg, clonal expansion was seen in both CD4+ and CD8+ blood T cells between baseline and week 6.

Patients with autoimmune disease history or receiving systemic immunosuppression were excluded from the trial. Peripheral blood for TCR sequencing was collected from all dose cohorts at baseline, on cycle 4 day 1, and on cycle 7 day 1. The samples were taken from a phase I, first-in-human, multicenter, open-label dose-escalation trial of ivuxolimab. Adults with locally advanced or metastatic melanoma, renal cell, hepatocellular, or head and neck squamous cell carcinoma were enrolled in the trial. Before TCR sequencing, CD4+ T cells and CD8+ T cells from peripheral blood were sorted into separate populations. The clonotype was recovered from an adult with an advanced solid tumor such as melanoma, head and neck, liver or kidney cancer. The specimen comprised CD4+ or CD8+ T cells sorted from blood, sampled in a trial of the OX40 agonist ivuxolimab.

In nucleotides, the sequence is TGCGCCAGCAAAGGGGCTAGCGGGGCTACTAGCACAGATACGCAGTATTTT. The resulting protein is CASKGASGATSTDTQYF. Here the chain combines TRBV5-1 and TRBJ2-3, and 9 junctional nucleotides match TRBD2. Clipping removes 6 bases from V and 0 bases from J, with 11 as the unmatched junction base count. CDR1 and CDR2 were assigned from the germline V gene as SGHRS and YFSETQ. The CDR3 spans 17 residues, from the cysteine through the phenylalanine. Just CDR3 DNA is preserved here, 51 bases in frame from base 1.